The 5 T cell receptor beta chains given below trace back to one sample, sequenced in a study of OX40 agonist ivuxolimab in advanced cancers. Libraries were prepared by immunoSEQ multiplex PCR; TCRdb keeps only in-frame clonotypes and omits some of them. Among some 100,000 clones, around 87% were seen once, and the ten largest hold roughly 0.17%. The specimen was CD4+ or CD8+ T cells sorted from blood, collected in a trial of the OX40 agonist ivuxolimab. The receptors shown here come from an adult with an advanced solid tumor such as melanoma, head and neck, liver or kidney cancer.

CDR3 sequence: CASSQLAGTGELFF. In nucleotides, the CDR3 is TGTGCCAGTAGTCAACTAGCAGGCACCGGGGAGCTGTTTTTT. This chain connects TRBV19 to TRBJ2-2, with D maybe TRBD2 (6 bases). CDR3 length equals 14 residues. Germline CDR1 and CDR2: LNHDA and SQIVND (reference sequence). The V and J ends lost 5 bases and 4 bases respectively, with 11 bases between them.

The genes are TRBV5-4 and TRBJ2-5; D unclear. Germline V lookup: CDR1 SGHNT, CDR2 YYREEE (reference sequence). The CDR3 totals 15 residues. V was pared by 4 bases and J by 5 bases, with 18 bases between. CDR3 sequence reads: CASSEMGLQPETQYF. The CDR3 DNA follows: TGTGCCAGCAGCGAAATGGGGTTGCAGCCGGAGACCCAGTACTTC. The whole variable domain, filled in from reference TRBV5-4 and TRBJ2-5, reads ETGVTQSPTHLIKTRGQQVTLRCSSQSGHNTVSWYQQALGQGPQFIFQYYREEENGRGNFPPRFSGLQFPNYSSELNVNALELDDSALYLCASSEMGLQPETQYFGPGTRLLVL.

The chain links TRBV18 to TRBJ2-7; D is possibly TRBD1 or TRBD2 (5 bases each). Germline CDR1 KGHSH, CDR2 LQKENI. V was pared by 1 base and J by 1 base, with 8 bases between. The CDR3 is made up of 14 amino acids. The chain's CDR3 is CASSPLGESYEQYF. CDR3 coding DNA: TGTGCCAGCTCACCACTGGGGGAGTCCTACGAGCAGTACTTC.

The gene calls are TRBV6-1 and TRBJ2-2; a possible D gene is TRBD2 (6 bases). Trimming shortened V by 2 bases and J by 8 bases, and 9 bases separated the two germline ends. From germline, CDR1 is MNHNS and CDR2 SASEGT. The CDR3 covers 13 residues. This CDR3 is CASSERRGGELFF. The CDR3 DNA is TGTGCCAGCAGTGAACGGAGGGGAGGGGAGCTGTTTTTT.

The genes are TRBV28 and TRBJ1-2; 12 positions match TRBD1. CDR3 size: 13 residues. The junction had 3 bases not matched to a gene; V was cut back by 5 bases and J by 8 bases. In germline, CDR1 is MDHEN, CDR2 SYDVKM. CDR3 sequence reads: CASSTGTGGGYTF. CDR3 nucleotides: TGTGCCAGCAGTACCGGGACAGGGGGCGGCTACACCTTC.